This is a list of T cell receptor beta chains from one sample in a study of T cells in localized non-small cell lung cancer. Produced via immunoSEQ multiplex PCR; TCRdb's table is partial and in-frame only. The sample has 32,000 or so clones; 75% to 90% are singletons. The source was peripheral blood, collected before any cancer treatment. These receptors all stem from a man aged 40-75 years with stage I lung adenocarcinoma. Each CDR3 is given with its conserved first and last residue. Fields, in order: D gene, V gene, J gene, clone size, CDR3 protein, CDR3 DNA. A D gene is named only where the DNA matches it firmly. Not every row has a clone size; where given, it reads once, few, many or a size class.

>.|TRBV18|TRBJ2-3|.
CASSPQGDTQYF
TGTGCCAGCTCCCCGCAGGGAGATACGCAGTATTTT
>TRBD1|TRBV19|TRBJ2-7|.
CASSIYGTGGYEQYF
TGTGCCAGTAGTATTTATGGGACAGGGGGGTACGAGCAGTACTTC
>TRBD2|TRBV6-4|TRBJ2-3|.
CASSGTSADTQYF
TGTGCCAGCAGTGGGACTAGCGCAGATACGCAGTATTTT
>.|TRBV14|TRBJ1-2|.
CASSPRGLWGGYTF
TGTGCCAGCAGCCCGAGGGGCCTCTGGGGGGGCTACACCTTC
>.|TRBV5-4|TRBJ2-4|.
CASSLVSSFQYF
TGTGCCAGCAGCTTGGTCAGCTCCTTTCAGTACTTC
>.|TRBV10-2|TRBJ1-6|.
CASTDHTGGIINSPLHF
TGCGCCAGCACCGATCATACGGGGGGGATAATCAATTCACCCCTCCACTTT
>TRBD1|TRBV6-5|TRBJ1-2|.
CASSPGGAGGYTF
TGTGCCAGCAGTCCAGGGGGCGCGGGAGGCTACACCTTC
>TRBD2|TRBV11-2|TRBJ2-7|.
CASSSSRLAGSNEQYF
TGTGCCAGCAGCTCCAGCCGACTAGCGGGGTCCAACGAGCAGTACTTC
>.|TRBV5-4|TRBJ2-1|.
CASSSRKEDYNEQFF
TGTGCCAGCAGCTCTCGAAAGGAGGACTACAATGAGCAGTTCTTC
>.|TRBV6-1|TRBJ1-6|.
CASSPGWQNSPLHF
TGTGCCAGCAGCCCGGGGTGGCAAAATTCACCCCTCCACTTT
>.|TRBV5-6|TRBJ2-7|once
CASSLSQYEQYF
TGTGCCAGCAGCTTGTCCCAGTACGAGCAGTACTTC
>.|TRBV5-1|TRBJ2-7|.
CASSFTGADEQYF
TGCGCCAGCAGCTTTACAGGTGCCGACGAGCAGTACTTC
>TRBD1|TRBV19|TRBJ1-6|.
CASGRLGQGDSPLHF
TGTGCCAGTGGGCGTTTGGGACAGGGAGATTCACCCCTCCACTTT
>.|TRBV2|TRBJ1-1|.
CASNPTDMNTEAFF
TGTGCCAGCAATCCTACAGACATGAACACTGAAGCTTTCTTT
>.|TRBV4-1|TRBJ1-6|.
CASSQDTANSPLHF
TGCGCCAGCAGCCAAGATACGGCTAATTCACCCCTCCACTTT
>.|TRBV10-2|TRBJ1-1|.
CASSPNRVPEAFF
TGCGCCAGCAGCCCCAACAGGGTCCCTGAAGCTTTCTTT
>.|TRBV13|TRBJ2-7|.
CASSAGGQLNYEQYF
TGTGCCAGCAGCGCCGGAGGTCAATTGAACTACGAGCAGTACTTC
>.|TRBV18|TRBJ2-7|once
CASSPRGDEQYF
TGTGCCAGCTCCCCCAGAGGGGACGAGCAGTACTTC
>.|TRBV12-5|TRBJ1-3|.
CASGYGGGNTIYF
TGTGCTAGTGGTTACGGCGGTGGAAACACCATATATTTT
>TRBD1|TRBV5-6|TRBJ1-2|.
CASSIRQGSVFNYGYTF
TGTGCCAGCAGCATTCGACAGGGTTCGGTTTTTAACTATGGCTACACCTTC
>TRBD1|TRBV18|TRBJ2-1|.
CASSPRGQGNNEQFF
TGTGCCAGCTCACCAAGAGGACAGGGGAACAATGAGCAGTTCTTC
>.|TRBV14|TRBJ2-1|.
CASSQVAGSYNEQFF
TGTGCCAGCAGCCAAGTGGCGGGCTCCTACAATGAGCAGTTCTTC
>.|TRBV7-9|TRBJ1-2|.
CASSLEGRGMSGYGYTF
TGTGCCAGCAGCTTAGAGGGCAGGGGAATGAGTGGCTATGGCTACACCTTC
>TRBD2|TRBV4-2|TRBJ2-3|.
CASSQDLSGIGTDTQYF
TGTGCCAGCAGCCAAGATCTAAGCGGGATAGGCACAGATACGCAGTATTTT
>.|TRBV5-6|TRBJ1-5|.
CASSFLKGGGSNQPQHF
TGTGCCAGCAGCTTTTTGAAGGGAGGAGGCAGCAATCAGCCCCAGCATTTT
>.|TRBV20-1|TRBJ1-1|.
CSAVGGTEAFF
TGCAGTGCCGTAGGGGGCACTGAAGCTTTCTTT
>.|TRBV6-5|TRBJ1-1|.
CASSYLQGNTEAFF
TGTGCCAGCAGTTACCTACAGGGGAACACTGAAGCTTTCTTT
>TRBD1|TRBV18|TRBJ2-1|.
CASSPREQGAYNEQFF
TGTGCCAGCTCACCCAGGGAACAGGGGGCATACAATGAGCAGTTCTTC
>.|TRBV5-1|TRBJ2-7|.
CASSLPEVPVNRAGSYEQYF
TGCGCCAGCAGCTTACCGGAAGTCCCTGTCAACAGGGCTGGATCCTACGAGCAGTACTTC
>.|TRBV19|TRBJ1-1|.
CASSIGAEAFF
TGTGCCAGTAGTATAGGGGCTGAAGCTTTCTTT
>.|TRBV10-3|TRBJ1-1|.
CAIRGGGAGNTEAFF
TGTGCCATCAGGGGGGGCGGCGCGGGGAACACTGAAGCTTTCTTT
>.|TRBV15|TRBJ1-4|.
CATSNTGRESRLFF
TGTGCCACCAGCAATACGGGACGGGAAAGTCGGCTGTTTTTT
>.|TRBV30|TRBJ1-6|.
CACQRYRSYNSPLHF
TGTGCCTGTCAACGGTATCGCTCCTATAATTCACCCCTCCACTTT
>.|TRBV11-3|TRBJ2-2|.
CASSPGLGGELFF
TGTGCCAGCAGCCCGGGCCTGGGGGGGGAGCTGTTTTTT
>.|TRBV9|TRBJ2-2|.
CASSARGGTGELFF
TGTGCCAGCAGCGCGCGGGGAGGCACCGGGGAGCTGTTTTTT
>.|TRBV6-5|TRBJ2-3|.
CASRGVLDTQYF
TGTGCCAGCAGAGGGGTTTTAGATACGCAGTATTTT
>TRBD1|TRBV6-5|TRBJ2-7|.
CATRRQGGYEQYF
TGTGCCACCAGGAGACAGGGGGGATACGAGCAGTACTTC
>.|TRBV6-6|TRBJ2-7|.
CASSYTGYEQYF
TGTGCCAGCAGTTATACAGGGTACGAGCAGTACTTC
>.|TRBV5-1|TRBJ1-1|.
CASSRTTGNTEAFF
TGCGCCAGCAGCCGAACGACGGGGAACACTGAAGCTTTCTTT
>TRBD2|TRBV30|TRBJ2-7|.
CATGRAVEQYF
TGTGCGACGGGGAGGGCGGTCGAGCAGTACTTC
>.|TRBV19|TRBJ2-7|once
CASEQGGYSNEQYF
TGTGCCTCGGAACAGGGCGGCTATAGTAACGAGCAGTACTTC
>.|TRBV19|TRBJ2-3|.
CASSSGLTTDTQYF
TGTGCCAGTAGTAGCGGCCTAACCACAGATACGCAGTATTTT
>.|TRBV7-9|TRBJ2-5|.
CASSLPKAGTKTQYF
TGTGCCAGCAGCTTACCGAAAGCAGGGACGAAGACCCAGTACTTC
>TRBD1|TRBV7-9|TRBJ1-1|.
CASNEDRGREVVAEAFF
TGTGCCAGCAACGAGGACAGGGGGCGCGAAGTAGTCGCTGAAGCTTTCTTT
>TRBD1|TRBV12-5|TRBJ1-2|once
CASGPPTGPADGYTF
TGTGCTAGTGGTCCCCCGACAGGGCCGGCGGATGGCTACACCTTC
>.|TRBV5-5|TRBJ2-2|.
CASSLETFTGELFF
TGTGCCAGCAGCTTGGAGACATTCACCGGGGAGCTGTTTTTT
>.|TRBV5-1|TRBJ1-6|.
CASSWGGDSPLHF
TGCGCCAGCAGCTGGGGGGGGGATTCACCCCTCCACTTT
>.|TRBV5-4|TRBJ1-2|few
CASSLVATDYGYTF
TGTGCCAGCAGCTTGGTAGCCACGGACTATGGCTACACCTTC
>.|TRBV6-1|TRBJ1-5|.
CASSDAGWQPQHF
TGTGCCAGCAGTGACGCTGGATGGCAGCCCCAGCATTTT
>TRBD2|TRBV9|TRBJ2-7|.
CASSVDLAGSPYEQYF
TGTGCCAGCAGCGTAGACCTAGCGGGGTCCCCTTACGAGCAGTACTTC
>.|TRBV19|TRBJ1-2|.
CASIDLFYGYTF
TGTGCCAGTATCGACCTCTTCTATGGCTACACCTTC